There are many counts of the clone carrying this T cell receptor beta chain. This specimen belongs to a study of T cells in Graves' hyperthyroidism and ophthalmopathy. A patient was excluded if there was uncontrolled infection, other autoimmune disease, pregnancy or lactation. This CDR3 region has 12 residues. CDR1 and CDR2 from the germline V gene are MNHNS and SASEGT. V was clipped by 6 bases and J by 6 bases, with 12 bases between them. There were TCR beta CDR3 regions amplified from RNA transcripts. A first-round RT-PCR of the TCR CDR3 used the HTBI primer set. TCRdb itself ran the multiplex PCR reads through MiXCR, one entry per CDR3 protein. This table holds about 610,000 distinct CDR3 sequences, 14% to 15% found once.

The source of this sequence is a woman aged 40 to 49 with Graves' ophthalmopathy. The sequencing input was blood. The genes are TRBV6-1 and TRBJ2-7; D not resolved. Written as DNA, the CDR3 is TGTGCCAGCAGCCACTTACAGTCCGAGCAGTACTTC. It encodes CASSHLQSEQYF.